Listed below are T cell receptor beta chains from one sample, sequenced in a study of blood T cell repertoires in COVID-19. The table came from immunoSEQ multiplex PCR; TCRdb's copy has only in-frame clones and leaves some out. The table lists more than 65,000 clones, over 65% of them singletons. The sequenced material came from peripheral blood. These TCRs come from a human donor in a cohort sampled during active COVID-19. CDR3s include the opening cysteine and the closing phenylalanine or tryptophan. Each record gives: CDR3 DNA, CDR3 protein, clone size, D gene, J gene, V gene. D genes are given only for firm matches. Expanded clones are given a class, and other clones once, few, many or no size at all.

DNA: TGCGCCAGCAGCTTGGGGCAGGCTGAAGAGCAGTACTTC
CDR3: CASSLGQAEEQYF
size: .
D: .
J: TRBJ2-7
V: TRBV5-1

DNA: TGTGCCAGTAGTATAGCGGCCCTCAGGGATACCGGGGAGCTGTTTTTT
CDR3: CASSIAALRDTGELFF
size: .
D: .
J: TRBJ2-2
V: TRBV19

DNA: TGCGCCAGCAGTAGATCGGGGGGCACAGATACGCAGTATTTT
CDR3: CASSRSGGTDTQYF
size: .
D: .
J: TRBJ2-3
V: TRBV5-1

DNA: TGTGCCAGCTCACCACTGGGCGCTCGCCCCAACGATCAGCCCCAGCATTTT
CDR3: CASSPLGARPNDQPQHF
size: .
D: .
J: TRBJ1-5
V: TRBV18

DNA: TGCAGCGCAACGGGACTGAAACACACCGGGGAGCTGTTTTTT
CDR3: CSATGLKHTGELFF
size: .
D: .
J: TRBJ2-2
V: TRBV29-1

DNA: TGTGCCAGCAGTACGGAGGGTAACGCGGGCCACGAGCAGTACTTC
CDR3: CASSTEGNAGHEQYF
size: .
D: .
J: TRBJ2-7
V: TRBV2

DNA: TGTGCCAGGCACCTACAGGAATCGTTGGAGAACATTCAGTACTTC
CDR3: CARHLQESLENIQYF
size: .
D: .
J: TRBJ2-4
V: TRBV19

DNA: TGTGCCAGCAGTTTCGAGGGGGCGAGGGGCTACACCTTC
CDR3: CASSFEGARGYTF
size: .
D: TRBD1
J: TRBJ1-2
V: TRBV28

DNA: TGTGCCAGCAGTGAAGCGGGGACAGGGACGCAGTATTTT
CDR3: CASSEAGTGTQYF
size: .
D: TRBD1
J: TRBJ2-3
V: TRBV2

DNA: TGTGCCAGCAGCCAAGCGGGAGGTGGATTTGAGACCCAGTACTTC
CDR3: CASSQAGGGFETQYF
size: .
D: TRBD2
J: TRBJ2-5
V: TRBV3-1/TRBV3-2

DNA: TGTGCCAGCAGTCGAGGTAACACTGAAGCTTTCTTT
CDR3: CASSRGNTEAFF
size: .
D: .
J: TRBJ1-1
V: TRBV6-2/TRBV6-3

DNA: TGTGCCAGCAGCACCACGGACAGGAGCTACGAGCAGTACTTC
CDR3: CASSTTDRSYEQYF
size: few
D: TRBD1
J: TRBJ2-7
V: TRBV7-9

DNA: TGTGCCATCAAAGGGCTAGCGGGACCCCTCACCGGGGAGCTGTTTTTT
CDR3: CAIKGLAGPLTGELFF
size: .
D: TRBD2
J: TRBJ2-2
V: TRBV10-3

DNA: TGTGCCAGCAGCCGGAGGAAGCGGGAGGGGCAGCCAGATACGCAGTATTTT
CDR3: CASSRRKREGQPDTQYF
size: .
D: TRBD2
J: TRBJ2-3
V: TRBV14

DNA: TGCAGCGTTGGAGGCGGTTACGGGTCCTACGAGCAGTACTTC
CDR3: CSVGGGYGSYEQYF
size: .
D: .
J: TRBJ2-7
V: TRBV29-1

DNA: TGTGCCAGCACTCCGCAAGAGACCCAGTACTTC
CDR3: CASTPQETQYF
size: .
D: .
J: TRBJ2-5
V: TRBV27

DNA: TGCGCCAGCGGACAGGGTCCATCCTACGAGCAGTACTTC
CDR3: CASGQGPSYEQYF
size: .
D: TRBD1
J: TRBJ2-7
V: TRBV5-1

DNA: TGTGCCAGCAGCCCTGCAGGGAGGTACGAGCAGTACTTC
CDR3: CASSPAGRYEQYF
size: .
D: .
J: TRBJ2-7
V: TRBV3-1/TRBV3-2

DNA: TGTGCCAGCTCTCGAGACAGGGGCAATGAAAAACTGTTTTTT
CDR3: CASSRDRGNEKLFF
size: .
D: TRBD1
J: TRBJ1-4
V: TRBV18

DNA: TGTGCCAGCAGCCACGACAGAGCTAGTTATGGCTACACCTTC
CDR3: CASSHDRASYGYTF
size: .
D: .
J: TRBJ1-2
V: TRBV5-6

DNA: TGCGCCAGCAGCCAAGATGGCGGCAGGGTTTACGAAAAACTGTTTTTT
CDR3: CASSQDGGRVYEKLFF
size: once
D: .
J: TRBJ1-4
V: TRBV4-1

DNA: TGTGCCAGCTCACCAATGGGGCCAGGGGGCGCGAACCAAGAGACCCAGTACTTC
CDR3: CASSPMGPGGANQETQYF
size: .
D: TRBD1
J: TRBJ2-5
V: TRBV18